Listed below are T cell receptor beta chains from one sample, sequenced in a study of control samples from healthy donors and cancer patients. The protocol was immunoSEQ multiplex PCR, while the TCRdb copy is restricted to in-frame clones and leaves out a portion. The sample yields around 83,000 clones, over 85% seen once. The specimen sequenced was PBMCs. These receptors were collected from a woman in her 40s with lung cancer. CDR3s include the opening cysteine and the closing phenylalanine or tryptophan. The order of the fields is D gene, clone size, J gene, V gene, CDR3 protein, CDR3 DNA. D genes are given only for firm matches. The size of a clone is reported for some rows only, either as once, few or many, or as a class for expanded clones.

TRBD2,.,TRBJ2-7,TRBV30,CAWSPRTSGYLEQYF,TGTGCCTGGAGTCCCCGGACTAGCGGGTATCTCGAGCAGTACTTC
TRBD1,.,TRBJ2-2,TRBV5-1,CASSLTGGTGELFF,TGCGCCAGCAGCTTGACAGGGGGCACCGGGGAGCTGTTTTTT
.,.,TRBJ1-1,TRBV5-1,CASSLAAGREAFF,TGCGCCAGCAGCTTGGCCGCCGGGAGGGAAGCTTTCTTT
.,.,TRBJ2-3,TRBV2,CASRPLQETVTDTQYF,TGTGCCAGCAGACCCTTACAGGAGACGGTCACAGATACGCAGTATTTT
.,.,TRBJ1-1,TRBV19,CASSFGTGNTEAFF,TGTGCCAGTAGTTTCGGGACGGGGAACACTGAAGCTTTCTTT
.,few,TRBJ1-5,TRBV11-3,CASSKRGARQPQHF,TGTGCCAGCAGTAAAAGGGGGGCGCGGCAGCCCCAGCATTTT
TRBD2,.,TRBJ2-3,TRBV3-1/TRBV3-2,CASSHGLAGTSTDTQYF,TGTGCCAGCAGCCACGGACTAGCGGGGACTAGCACAGATACGCAGTATTTT
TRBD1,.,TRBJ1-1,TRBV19,CASMDLGQGTEAFF,TGTGCCAGCATGGATTTGGGACAGGGGACTGAAGCTTTCTTT
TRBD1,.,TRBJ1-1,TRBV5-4,CASSSGQGSYTEAFF,TGTGCCAGCAGCTCCGGACAGGGTTCGTACACTGAAGCTTTCTTT
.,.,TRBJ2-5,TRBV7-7,CASSLGPGETQYF,TGTGCTAGCAGCTTGGGGCCGGGGGAGACCCAGTACTTC
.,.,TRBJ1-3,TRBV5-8,CASSLEVNIYF,TGTGCCAGCAGCTTGGAGGTTAACATATATTTT
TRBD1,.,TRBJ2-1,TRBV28,CASTDRAYNEQFF,TGTGCCAGCACGGACAGGGCCTACAATGAGCAGTTCTTC
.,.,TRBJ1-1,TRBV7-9,CASSLGSAEAFF,TGTGCCAGCAGCTTAGGGTCCGCTGAAGCTTTCTTT
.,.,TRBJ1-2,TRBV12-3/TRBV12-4,CASRGPRGYTF,TGTGCCAGCAGAGGACCTAGGGGCTACACCTTC
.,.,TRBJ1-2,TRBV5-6,CASIAGTTYGYTF,TGTGCCAGCATCGCCGGGACGACTTATGGCTACACCTTC
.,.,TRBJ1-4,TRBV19,CASLLGFNEKLFF,TGTGCCAGCTTGCTCGGATTTAATGAAAAACTGTTTTTT
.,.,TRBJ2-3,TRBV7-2,CASSLIDTQYF,TGTGCCAGCAGCTTAATAGATACGCAGTATTTT
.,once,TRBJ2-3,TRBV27,CASSSPSTDTQYF,TGTGCCAGCAGTTCCCCTAGCACAGATACGCAGTATTTT
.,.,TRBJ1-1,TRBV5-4,CASSPTWANTEAFF,TGTGCCAGCAGCCCGACATGGGCGAACACTGAAGCTTTCTTT
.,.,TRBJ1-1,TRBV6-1,CASSDTGRGYTEAFF,TGTGCCAGCAGTGATACAGGTCGGGGGTACACTGAAGCTTTCTTT
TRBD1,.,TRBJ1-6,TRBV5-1,CASSLYLTGVNSPLHF,TGCGCCAGCAGCCTCTACCTGACAGGGGTCAATTCACCCCTCCACTTT
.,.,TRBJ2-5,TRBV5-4,CASSAGTEETQYF,TGTGCCAGCAGTGCCGGGACGGAAGAGACCCAGTACTTC